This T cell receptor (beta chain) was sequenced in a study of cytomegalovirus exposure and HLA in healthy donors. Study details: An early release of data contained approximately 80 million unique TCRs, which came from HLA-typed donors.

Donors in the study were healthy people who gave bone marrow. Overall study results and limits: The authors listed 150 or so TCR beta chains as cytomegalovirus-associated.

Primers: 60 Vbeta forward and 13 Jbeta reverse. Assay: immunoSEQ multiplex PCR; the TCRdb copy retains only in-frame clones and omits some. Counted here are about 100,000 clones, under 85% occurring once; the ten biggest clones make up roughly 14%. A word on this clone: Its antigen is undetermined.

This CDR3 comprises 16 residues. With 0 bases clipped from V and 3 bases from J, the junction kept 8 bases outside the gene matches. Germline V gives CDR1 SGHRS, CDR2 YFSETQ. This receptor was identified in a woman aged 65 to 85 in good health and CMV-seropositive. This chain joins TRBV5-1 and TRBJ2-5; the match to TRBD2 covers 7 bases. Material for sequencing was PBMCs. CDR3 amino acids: CASSLGGRGREETQYF. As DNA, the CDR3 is TGCGCCAGCAGCTTGGGGGGCCGGGGGAGGGAAGAGACCCAGTACTTC.